This TCR beta chain was sequenced in a study of cytomegalovirus exposure and HLA in healthy donors. Overall study context: A prior study identified 117 million unique TCR beta sequences from around 180 million T cells.

J gave up 1 base and V 5 bases, and 5 bases lay outside the gene matches. The germline V gene has CDR1 MDHEN and CDR2 SYDVKM. The CDR3 is 14 amino acids. Notes on the study in general: Later, an analysis showed that TCR beta chains associated with HLA were more clonally expanded than others that were equally common. In a later analysis, an Asian-associated ancestry cluster reportedly showed fewer N-insertions than the 666-donor mean. The analysis excluded some indistinguishable V segments, including TRBV6-2 and TRBV6-3.

Worth noting for this clone: Its specificity is unknown.

In the PCR, 60 Vbeta and 13 Jbeta primers were used. Clones were sequenced by immunoSEQ multiplex PCR, and TCRdb holds only the in-frame ones, with some missing. The profile shows nearly 200,000 clones, over 80% of them singletons. Material: PBMCs. This TCR came from a man under 40 in good health and CMV-seronegative. This chain connects TRBV28 to TRBJ2-7; 7 bases line up with TRBD1. The CDR3 DNA sequence: TGTGCCAGCAGTCCCGGGACAGATTCCTACGAGCAGTACTTC. This codes for CASSPGTDSYEQYF.